A single T cell receptor (beta chain) is shown here with its context. The Seattle patients, enrolled during active infection, were followed longitudinally. The data were obtained in a study of blood T cell repertoires in COVID-19. Study background: Collection of acute and convalescent COVID-19 samples took place in the United States, Italy and Spain. Nucleic acid was either cDNA or gDNA, and it came from T cells, B-cell-depleted T cells, or PBMCs.

Clones were read by immunoSEQ multiplex PCR, and TCRdb kept only the in-frame ones, dropping some. The table includes over 450,000 clones, nearly 90% detected once. CDR1 and CDR2 (germline): LNHDA, SQIVND (reference sequence). The CDR3 contains 15 residues. V lost 4 bases, J lost 0 bases, and 4 bases stayed unmatched. The V gene is TRBV19, the J gene TRBJ1-2, with TRBD1 matching over 8 bases. Material: peripheral blood. This receptor was identified in a man younger than 30 with COVID-19, enrolled during active disease. Here the CDR3 DNA reads TGTGCCAGTAGTAAACAGGGGGGCGCTAACTATGGCTACACCTTC. It encodes CASSKQGGANYGYTF.